This TCR beta chain was captured in a study of early T cells in non-severe SARS-CoV-2 infection. In the study overall: Unpaired chains resulted from sequencing bulk RNA of unsorted whole blood.

In the library, individual cDNA molecules carried attached unique molecular identifiers. From the 5' RACE reads, TCRdb called clonotypes with MiXCR, one entry per CDR3 protein. The sample holds about 100,000 distinct CDR3 sequences; over 10% are singletons and the top ten take under 2.5%. V shed 2 bases and J shed 6 bases, with 16 bases lying between them. The germline V gene encodes CDR1 SGHAT and CDR2 FQNNGV. The CDR3 covers 15 residues. In its sample, this clonotype was seen many times. This sequence was found in an adult who was a healthcare worker with PCR-confirmed SARS-CoV-2 infection or an uninfected control (not recorded which). The genes are TRBV11-2 and TRBJ1-2; no definite D call. The sample comprised whole blood. CDR3 sequence reads: CASSLRNRSPHGYTF. CDR3 coding DNA: TGTGCCAGCAGCTTACGTAACCGAAGCCCTCATGGCTACACCTTC. Full variable domain (remainder filled in from reference TRBV11-2 and TRBJ1-2): EAGVAQSPRYKIIEKRQSVAFWCNPISGHATLYWYQQILGQGPKLLIQFQNNGVVDDSQLPKDRFSAERLKGVDSTLKIQPAKLEDSAVYLCASSLRNRSPHGYTFGSGTRLTVV.